The 29 T cell receptor beta chains below were found in one sample sequenced in a study of neurological immune-mediated disorders. TCRdb re-analysed the 5' RACE reads in MiXCR, keeping a single row per CDR3 protein. Of around 27,000 distinct CDR3 sequences listed, about 15% were seen once; the top ten hold 25% to 30%. The sample taken for sequencing was PBMCs. The receptor source for this set is a man between 65 and 85 years old in good health.

This clonotype was seen at least ten times. The rearrangement links TRBV3-1 to TRBJ2-3, with 7 bases aligning to TRBD1. V lost 4 bases to trimming and J lost 4 bases; unmatched junction nucleotides: 5. Per germline, CDR1 LGHDT and CDR2 YNNKEL (reference sequence). The CDR3 has 14 residues. The CDR3 spells CASSPDRVADTQYF. The CDR3 DNA reads TGTGCCAGCAGCCCTGACAGGGTGGCAGATACGCAGTATTTT.

Ten or more counts support this clonotype. The CDR3 nucleotides are TGCAGTGCTTCAGACTGGGGCGAGCAGTACTTC. It translates to CSASDWGEQYF. This chain uses TRBV20-1 with TRBJ2-7, with D hard to call. CDR3 length: 11 residues. Trimming cost V 5 bases and J 6 bases, with 11 bases left between them. CDR1 is DFQATT, CDR2 SNEGSKA, per germline (reference sequence).

This clonotype was detected ten times or more. The V and J genes are TRBV28 and TRBJ2-7, with D possibly TRBD2 on 6 matching bases. The ends were cut back, 7 bases at V and 4 bases at J, with 14 bases in the middle. Germline assignment: CDR1 MDHEN and CDR2 SYDVKM. This CDR3 has 13 residues. CDR3 protein: CASTGGRIYEQYF. CDR3 in DNA: TGTGCCAGCACCGGGGGACGCATTTACGAGCAGTACTTC.

This clonotype was detected ten times or more. The V gene is TRBV28, the J gene TRBJ2-3; TRBD1 is a possible D gene (7 bases). V shed 2 bases and J shed 2 bases, with 11 bases lying between them. This CDR3 spans 15 amino acids. Germline V lookup: CDR1 MDHEN, CDR2 SYDVKM. The CDR3 region is CASSLSRGDTDTQYF. DNA of the CDR3: TGTGCCAGCAGTTTAAGCAGGGGGGACACAGATACGCAGTATTTT.

The V gene is TRBV4-1, the J gene TRBJ1-6; a weak D match, TRBD1 (6 bases). Deletions cut 0 bases from V and 9 bases from J, with 24 bases between. This CDR3 has 19 residues. The V gene's germline CDR1 is MGHRA and CDR2 YSYEKL. The CDR3 nucleotides read TGCGCCAGCAGCCAAGATCTTCTAGGGTTGGCCAGGGGCGGTTCACCCCTCCACTTT. It yields the protein CASSQDLLGLARGGSPLHF.

Points on this clonotype: Compared with germline, one end of the junction differs, possibly owing to a read error. This sequence joins TRBV7-6 and TRBJ2-1, with 7 nucleotides matching TRBD1. Germline V CDR1 and CDR2: SGHVS, FNYEAQ. This CDR3 spans 15 amino acids. CDR3 DNA sequence: TGTGCCAGCAGCTTTTCCGGGACAGAGGGCAATGATCAGTTCTTC. This sequence encodes CASSFSGTEGNDQFF. The complete variable domain, with remaining parts taken from reference TRBV7-6 and TRBJ2-1, reads GAGVSQSPRYKVTKRGQDVALRCDPISGHVSLYWYRQALGQGPEFLTYFNYEAQQDKSGLPNDRFSAERPEGSISTLTIQRTEQRDSAMYRCASSFSGTEGNDQFFGPGTRLTVL.

Ten or more counts support this clonotype. The CDR3 reads CSVNRDQETQYF. Here the CDR3 DNA reads TGCAGCGTGAACAGGGACCAAGAGACCCAGTACTTC. The gene calls are TRBV29-1 and TRBJ2-5; a weak D match, TRBD1 (6 bases). The CDR3 spans 12 residues. V was trimmed by 6 bases and J by 0 bases, leaving 8 bases between them. Germline V gives CDR1 SQVTM, CDR2 ANQGSEA.

The table lists this clonotype with many counts. The chain links TRBV6-5 to TRBJ2-1; D perhaps matches TRBD2 (5 bases). CDR1 is MNHEY, CDR2 SVGAGI, per germline. The CDR3 length is 15 residues. V was clipped by 2 bases and J by 5 bases, with 13 bases between them. CDR3 in amino acids: CASSYARPGNNEQFF. The CDR3 DNA reads as TGTGCCAGCAGTTACGCCCGTCCGGGGAACAATGAGCAGTTCTTC.

This clonotype showed up many times. The gene calls are TRBV18 and TRBJ2-1; D perhaps matches TRBD1 (6 bases). The CDR3 is 14 amino acids. From germline, CDR1 is KGHSH and CDR2 LQKENI. Trimming removed 6 bases at V and 4 bases at J, with 13 bases between. In DNA, the CDR3 is TGTGCCAGCTCCCGGGGACAAGAATACAATGAGCAGTTCTTC. This sequence encodes CASSRGQEYNEQFF.

This clonotype was seen many times. The V and J genes are TRBV5-1 and TRBJ2-1; 12 bases are shared with TRBD2. The CDR3 loop spans 16 amino acids. V was pared by 3 bases and J by 2 bases, with 3 bases of the junction left unmatched. CDR1 and CDR2 (germline): SGHRS, YFSETQ. This CDR3 reads CASSSTSGGPYNEQFF. The CDR3 coding sequence is TGCGCCAGCAGCTCGACTAGCGGGGGCCCCTACAATGAGCAGTTCTTC. Full variable domain (remainder filled in from reference TRBV5-1 and TRBJ2-1): KAGVTQTPRYLIKTRGQQVTLSCSPISGHRSVSWYQQTPGQGLQFLFEYFSETQRNKGNFPGRFSGRQFSNSRSEMNVSTLELGDSALYLCASSSTSGGPYNEQFFGPGTRLTVL.

This rearrangement joins TRBV5-1 to TRBJ1-3; D unclear. Germline V CDR1 and CDR2: SGHRS, YFSETQ. The CDR3 loop spans 15 amino acids. With 4 bases removed from V and 7 bases from J, the gap between germline ends came to 18 bases. CDR3 sequence (DNA): TGCGCCAGCAGCCGCCAGCCGAGCGGAGGGAACACCATATATTTT. As protein: CASSRQPSGGNTIYF.

This clonotype came up many times. V gene TRBV6-4 combines with J gene TRBJ2-2; 12 positions match TRBD2. Unmatched junction bases numbered 1, after V lost 5 bases and J lost 3 bases. The CDR3 consists of 15 residues. Germline V lookup: CDR1 MRHNA, CDR2 SNTAGT. As DNA, the CDR3 is TGTGCCAGCAGTAGACTAGCGGGAGACACCGGGGAGCTGTTTTTT. This gives the protein CASSRLAGDTGELFF.

This clonotype was recorded many times. The chain combines TRBV18 with TRBJ2-1, with TRBD1 identical over 7 bases. Per the germline V gene, CDR1 is KGHSH and CDR2 is LQKENI. The CDR3 is 16 residues long. The J segment lost 4 bases and the V segment lost 3 bases, leaving 9 bases of the junction unmatched. The chain's CDR3 is CASSPGQDLTYNEQFF. As DNA, the CDR3 is TGTGCCAGCTCACCTGGACAGGACTTAACTTACAATGAGCAGTTCTTC.

The chain carries TRBV3-1 and TRBJ2-5; D might be TRBD2 (5 bases). Germline V gives CDR1 LGHDT, CDR2 YNNKEL (reference sequence). The CDR3 runs to 17 residues. V was trimmed by 1 base and J by 5 bases, leaving 20 bases between them. Written as DNA, the CDR3 is TGTGCCAGCAGCCAAGGTTTCCGGGGTATGAACTTGGAGACCCAGTACTTC. Its protein product is CASSQGFRGMNLETQYF.

Note on this clonotype: The conserved phenylalanine or tryptophan is not found at the CDR3 terminus, so this likely reflects a read error. The V call is TRBV5-1, the J call TRBJ2-7, with D possibly being TRBD1 or TRBD2 (5 bases each). The CDR3 consists of 14 residues. V lost 0 bases and J lost 0, with 7 bases in between. The germline V gene encodes CDR1 SGHRS and CDR2 YFSETQ. Written as DNA, the CDR3 is TGCGCCAGCAGCTTGGAGGGGAGCTCCTACGAGCAGTACTCC. It specifies CASSLEGSSYEQYS.

The rearrangement links TRBV5-1 to TRBJ2-1; TRBD1 aligns across 10 bases. V trimming: 5 bases; J trimming: 3 bases; junction bases outside the gene matches: 11. CDR1 and CDR2 (germline): SGHRS, YFSETQ. The CDR3 is made up of 17 amino acids. The chain's CDR3 is CASRYPWTGGNYNEQFF. The CDR3 DNA reads TGCGCCAGCAGGTACCCTTGGACAGGGGGGAACTACAATGAGCAGTTCTTC.

This clonotype has ten or more counts. The chain links TRBV10-2 to TRBJ1-5, with 10 bases matching TRBD1. The germline V gene encodes CDR1 WSHSY and CDR2 SAAADI. This CDR3 spans 14 amino acids. Losses at the gene ends were 5 bases for V and 7 bases for J; bases not matched to a gene: 5. In DNA form, the CDR3 reads TGCGCCAGCAGTTACGGACAGGGGGACCAGCCCCAGCATTTT. It yields the protein CASSYGQGDQPQHF.

This clonotype came up many times. This chain uses TRBV7-8 with TRBJ2-2, with 7 bases fitting TRBD1. Germline CDR1 SGHVS, CDR2 FQNEAQ. J gave up 1 base and V 5 bases, and 7 bases lay outside the gene matches. This CDR3 contains 16 residues. The CDR3 sequence is CASSPLGQENTGELFF. In nucleotides, the CDR3 is TGTGCCAGCAGCCCCCTAGGACAGGAGAACACCGGGGAGCTGTTTTTT. The full variable domain, with the rest looked up from reference TRBV7-8 and TRBJ2-2, is GAGVSQSPRYKVAKRGQDVALRCDPISGHVSLFWYQQALGQGPEFLTYFQNEAQLDKSGLPSDRFFAERPEGSVSTLKIQRTQQEDSAVYLCASSPLGQENTGELFFGEGSRLTVL.

This clonotype came up many times. The chain carries TRBV5-1 and TRBJ1-1; tentatively, D is TRBD1 (5 bases). The CDR3 totals 15 residues. Per germline, CDR1 SGHRS and CDR2 YFSETQ. V was cut by 2 bases and J by 0 bases, with 11 bases left in between. CDR3 loop: CASSFYDRLNTEAFF. The CDR3 DNA sequence: TGCGCCAGCAGCTTCTACGACAGATTGAACACTGAAGCTTTCTTT.

This clonotype was counted many times. The CDR3 region is CATSPRTGEGTQYF. In nucleotides, the CDR3 is TGTGCCACCAGCCCGCGGACAGGGGAAGGGACGCAGTATTTT. The chain is built from TRBV15 and TRBJ2-3, with 9 bases matching TRBD1. With V trimmed by 5 bases and J by 9 bases, 9 bases remained unmatched. Germline CDR1 reads LNHNV; CDR2 reads YYDKDF (reference sequence). The CDR3 extends over 14 amino acids.

This clonotype was counted ten times or more. The rearrangement joins TRBV14 to TRBJ2-3; TRBD1 might be the D (7 bases). This CDR3 is built from 13 residues. The germline V and J ends were trimmed by 10 bases and 5 bases, with 16 bases remaining between them. CDR1 SGHDN and CDR2 FVKESK come from the germline V gene. CDR3 in amino acids: CATSRGRGDTQYF. The CDR3 DNA sequence: TGTGCCACCTCGAGGGGGCGGGGAGATACGCAGTATTTT.

This clonotype was found many times. V gene TRBV5-6 combines with J gene TRBJ2-7; D unclear. V was clipped by 3 bases and J by 1 base, with 8 bases between them. Germline CDR1 reads SGHDT; CDR2 reads YYEEEE. CDR3 length: 13 residues. CDR3 sequence reads: CASSSPISYEQYF. CDR3 sequence (DNA): TGTGCCAGCAGCTCTCCCATATCCTACGAGCAGTACTTC.

This clonotype was detected many times. The chain uses TRBV28 and TRBJ1-2; weak D call: TRBD1 (6 bases). The V and J ends lost 5 bases and 2 bases respectively, with 12 bases between them. The germline V gene encodes CDR1 MDHEN and CDR2 SYDVKM. The CDR3 spans 14 residues. The CDR3 DNA is TGTGCCAGCAGTGTCCGGGACAAGAACTATGGCTACACCTTC. Encoded protein: CASSVRDKNYGYTF.

This clonotype was seen many times. This chain uses TRBV5-1 with TRBJ1-3; 7 nucleotides match TRBD1. After removal of 5 bases from V and 2 bases from J, the junction contained 13 bases not matched to a gene. This CDR3 has 17 residues. Germline values: CDR1 SGHRS, CDR2 YFSETQ. The CDR3 region is CASRQSSTGSAGNTIYF. The CDR3, as DNA: TGCGCCAGCAGACAATCATCGACAGGGAGCGCTGGAAACACCATATATTTT.

This clonotype showed up many times. The chain combines TRBV2 with TRBJ1-3, with D uncertain. Germline CDR1 and CDR2: SNHLY and FYNNEI. V was clipped by 7 bases and J by 0 bases, with 13 bases between them. The CDR3 spans 15 residues. In DNA form, the CDR3 reads TGTGCCAGCATAGCCTGGGTCTCCTCTGGAAACACCATATATTTT. Encoded protein: CASIAWVSSGNTIYF. Using reference TRBV2 and TRBJ1-3 for the parts outside the CDR3, the full variable domain is EPEVTQTPSHQVTQMGQEVILRCVPISNHLYFYWYRQILGQKVEFLVSFYNNEISEKSEIFDDQFSVERPDGSNFTLKIRSTKLEDSAMYFCASIAWVSSGNTIYFGEGSWLTVV.

Many counts were recorded for this clonotype. The rearrangement links TRBV6-2 or TRBV6-3 to TRBJ2-1, with D tentatively TRBD1 (7 bases). V lost 2 bases to trimming and J lost 6 bases, with 11 bases between them. Germline V gives CDR1 MNHEY, CDR2 SVGEGT. This CDR3 has 14 residues. The CDR3 coding sequence is TGTGCCAGCAGTTACGGCAGGGGGGCCAATGAGCAGTTCTTC. It specifies CASSYGRGANEQFF.

In this sample, this clonotype turned up many times. The rearrangement links TRBV4-3 to TRBJ2-4; D is uncertain. CDR3 size: 17 residues. Deletions cut 0 bases from V and 1 base from J, with 13 bases between. Per the germline V gene, CDR1 is LGHNA and CDR2 is YSLEER. DNA of the CDR3: TGCGCCAGCAGCCAAGAGTCCCCAACGTCGGCCAAAAACATTCAGTACTTC. Encoded protein: CASSQESPTSAKNIQYF.

This clonotype was seen ten or more times. The chain uses TRBV28 and TRBJ2-7, with 7 bases matching TRBD2. Germline trimming cut 3 bases from V and 2 bases from J; bases unmatched to any gene: 7. The CDR3 runs to 15 residues. The germline V gene encodes CDR1 MDHEN and CDR2 SYDVKM. The CDR3 reads CASSFSGVLPYEQYF. The CDR3 DNA is TGTGCCAGCAGTTTCAGCGGGGTGTTACCCTACGAGCAGTACTTC.

This clonotype was picked up many times. The J gene is TRBJ2-7, the V gene TRBV7-9, with D tentatively TRBD2 (6 bases). Trimming removed 1 base at V and 0 bases at J, with 13 bases between. In germline, CDR1 is SEHNR, CDR2 FQNEAQ (reference sequence). The CDR3 consists of 16 residues. CDR3 nucleotide sequence: TGTGCCAGCAGCTTAGTCGGAGGGCAGACCTCCTACGAGCAGTACTTC. Translated: CASSLVGGQTSYEQYF. Filled out from reference TRBV7-9 and TRBJ2-7, the complete variable domain reads DTGVSQNPRHKITKRGQNVTFRCDPISEHNRLYWYRQTLGQGPEFLTYFQNEAQLEKSRLLSDRFSAERPKGSFSTLEIQRTEQGDSAMYLCASSLVGGQTSYEQYFGPGTRLTVT.